This T cell receptor (beta chain) appears in the sequencing data of a study of T-cell reconstitution after alpha-beta-depleted transplantation in children. Overall study findings and caveats: When one year had passed after transplant, most T-cell counts and diversity came from newly produced T cells. About two months after transplant, alpha-beta T cells reportedly came from several hundred expanded graft clones. TCRbeta diversity was high at day 60 in some patients (a result of surviving recipient T cells and thymic progenitors).

Unique molecular identifiers were used in preparing the TCRbeta library. TCRdb reprocessed the PCR reads via MiXCR and lists one record per CDR3 protein. The sample holds a few hundred thousand distinct CDR3 sequences; under 15% are singletons and the top ten take roughly 2.3%. Germline trimming cut 2 bases from V and 4 bases from J; bases unmatched to any gene: 8. The CDR3 has 16 amino acids. Germline loops: CDR1 MNHEY, CDR2 SVGEGT. As concerns this clonotype: Its antigen remains unknown.

The chain recombines TRBV6-2 or TRBV6-3 with TRBJ2-7; 10 nucleotides match TRBD2. This clonotype was obtained from a male patient between 5 and 17 years old who had a stem cell transplant for acute myeloid leukemia, so the T cells may come from the graft donor. The source material was PBMCs, mostly from graft donor cells, sampled 360 days after TCRalphabeta/CD19-depleted stem cell transplant. The CDR3, as DNA: TGTGCCAGCAGTTACGACAGGGCTAGCGGGAGTTACGAGCAGTACTTC. Translated: CASSYDRASGSYEQYF.